This T cell receptor beta chain was identified in a study of blood T cell repertoires in COVID-19. As originally analysed: Nucleated cell counts were estimated from reference gene primer amplification. Measured with immunoSEQ multiplex PCR; TCRdb has only the in-frame clones, and not every one. V and J calls and clone size are copied from that table; D and trimming were computed from the DNA. The sample has under 250,000 clones, around 83% seen once; the top ten hold roughly 3.3%. The receptor's source is a woman between 18 and 29 years old with acute or convalescent COVID-19. The sequenced sample was peripheral blood.

The CDR3 loop is CASSLGAGSNEKLFF. CDR3 DNA: TGCGCCAGCAGCTTGGGGGCGGGATCTAATGAAAAACTGTTTTTT. This chain joins TRBV5-1 and TRBJ1-4; D remains unclear. This CDR3 comprises 15 residues. Germline values: CDR1 SGHRS, CDR2 YFSETQ. With 0 bases removed from V and 3 bases from J, the gap between germline ends came to 9 bases.